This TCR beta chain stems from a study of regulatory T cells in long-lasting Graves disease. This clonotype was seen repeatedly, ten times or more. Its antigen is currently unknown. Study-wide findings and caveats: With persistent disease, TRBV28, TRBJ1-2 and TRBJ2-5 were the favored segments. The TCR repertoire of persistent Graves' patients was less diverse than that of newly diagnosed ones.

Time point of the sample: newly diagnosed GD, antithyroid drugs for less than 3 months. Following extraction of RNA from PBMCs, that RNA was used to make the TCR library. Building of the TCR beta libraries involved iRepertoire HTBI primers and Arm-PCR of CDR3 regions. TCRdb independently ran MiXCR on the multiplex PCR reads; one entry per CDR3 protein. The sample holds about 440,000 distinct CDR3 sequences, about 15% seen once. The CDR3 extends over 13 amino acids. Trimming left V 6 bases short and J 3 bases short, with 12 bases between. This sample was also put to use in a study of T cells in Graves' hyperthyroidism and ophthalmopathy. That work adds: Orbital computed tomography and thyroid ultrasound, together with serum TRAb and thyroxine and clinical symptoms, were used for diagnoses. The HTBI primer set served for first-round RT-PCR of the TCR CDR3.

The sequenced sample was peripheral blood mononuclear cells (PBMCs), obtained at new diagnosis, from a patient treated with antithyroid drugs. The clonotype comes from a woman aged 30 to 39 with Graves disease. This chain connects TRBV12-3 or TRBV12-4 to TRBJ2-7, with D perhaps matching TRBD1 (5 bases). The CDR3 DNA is TGTGCCAGCAGGCCTACAGGAAGCTACGAGCAGTACTTC. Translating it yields CASRPTGSYEQYF.